These 15 T cell receptor beta chains were all obtained from the same sample, sequenced in a study of CD8 T cells in ankylosing spondylitis. MiXCR, run by TCRdb on the 5' RACE reads, gives a single entry per CDR3 protein. The profile shows 250,000 or so distinct CDR3 sequences, 18% of them singletons. The sequenced sample consisted of blood, either unsorted or a sorted T cell fraction (not recorded which). These receptors originate from a male donor with ankylosing spondylitis or in good health (not recorded which).

This clonotype was seen at least ten times. This chain joins TRBV5-1 and TRBJ1-4; D is undetermined. From germline, CDR1 is SGHRS and CDR2 YFSETQ. Trimming took 6 bases from V and 3 from J, leaving 21 bases between them. This CDR3 region has 17 residues. CDR3 coding DNA: TGCGCCAGCACCCTAACCCGGCCGGGATCAGCTAATGAAAAACTGTTTTTT. Its translation: CASTLTRPGSANEKLFF.

This clonotype was detected ten times or more. The chain is built from TRBV29-1 and TRBJ2-3; the match to TRBD2 covers 13 bases. The CDR3 contains 17 residues. V dropped 7 bases and J dropped 0; count of bases not matched to a gene: 10. The germline CDR1 and CDR2 sequences are SQVTM and ANQGSEA. The CDR3 sequence is CSGPGTSGTISTDTQYF. CDR3 DNA: TGCAGCGGGCCCGGGACTAGCGGGACGATCAGCACAGATACGCAGTATTTT.

The chain combines TRBV29-1 with TRBJ2-2; tentatively, D is TRBD2 (6 bases). Trimming shortened V by 1 base and J by 4 bases, and 13 bases separated the two germline ends. This CDR3 contains 15 residues. Germline CDR1 is SQVTM and CDR2 is ANQGSEA. CDR3: CSVEASGSPTGELFF. The CDR3 DNA sequence: TGCAGCGTTGAAGCGTCCGGGAGCCCCACCGGGGAGCTGTTTTTT.

This clonotype was counted only a few times. The V call is TRBV29-1, the J call TRBJ2-1; either TRBD1 or TRBD2 may supply D (6 bases each). V was clipped by 1 base and J by 0 bases, with 13 bases between them. This CDR3 spans 16 amino acids. Germline CDR1 is SQVTM and CDR2 is ANQGSEA. The CDR3 nucleotides read TGCAGCGTTGAAGGTGAGGAGGGGGACTCCTACAATGAGCAGTTCTTC. This codes for CSVEGEEGDSYNEQFF.

This clonotype was counted at least ten times. V and J are TRBV29-1 and TRBJ2-1, with D perhaps matching TRBD2 (7 bases). This CDR3 has 16 amino acids. Germline V gene sequence: CDR1 SQVTM, CDR2 ANQGSEA. With 3 bases removed from V and 7 bases from J, the gap between germline ends came to 22 bases. The DNA for the CDR3 is TGCAGCGTTGAGGGAGGGGTAAAGGGGGACTGGAATGAGCAGTTCTTC. It yields the protein CSVEGGVKGDWNEQFF.

The rearrangement joins TRBV28 to TRBJ2-1; D possibly matches TRBD1 or TRBD2 (5 bases each). This CDR3 contains 15 residues. Germline assignment: CDR1 MDHEN and CDR2 SYDVKM. V lost 2 bases and J lost 8, with 16 bases in between. CDR3 sequence reads: CASSLVRDPIHEQFF. The CDR3 DNA sequence: TGTGCCAGCAGTTTAGTTCGGGACCCAATCCATGAGCAGTTCTTC. The entire variable domain, with the rest obtained from reference TRBV28 and TRBJ2-1, is as follows: DVKVTQSSRYLVKRTGEKVFLECVQDMDHENMFWYRQDPGLGLRLIYFSYDVKMKEKGDIPEGYSVSREKKERFSLILESASTNQTSMYLCASSLVRDPIHEQFFGPGTRLTVL.

This clonotype was observed many times. This rearrangement joins TRBV24-1 to TRBJ2-1; D unresolved. The CDR3 totals 15 residues. The ends were cut back, 5 bases at V and 2 bases at J, with 12 bases in the middle. The germline gives CDR1 KGHDR, CDR2 SFDVKD. CDR3 sequence reads: CATSVGSLAYNEQFF. CDR3 DNA: TGTGCCACCAGTGTCGGCTCGCTTGCCTACAATGAGCAGTTCTTC.

This chain's CDR3 is CASSSYVLLEPPYEQYF. DNA for the CDR3: TGTGCCAGCAGCTCCTATGTCCTTTTGGAGCCGCCCTACGAGCAGTACTTC. The V call is TRBV7-2, the J call TRBJ2-7; D gene uncertain. Germline V lookup: CDR1 SGHTA, CDR2 FQGNSA. V gave up 4 bases and J gave up 2 bases, with 21 bases separating them. There are 17 residues in the CDR3. The full variable domain, its missing parts supplied by reference TRBV7-2 and TRBJ2-7, is GAGVSQSPSNKVTEKGKDVELRCDPISGHTALYWYRQSLGQGLEFLIYFQGNSAPDKSGLPSDRFSAERTGGSVSTLTIQRTQQEDSAVYLCASSSYVLLEPPYEQYFGPGTRLTVT.

About this clonotype itself: This CDR3 fails to terminate in the conserved phenylalanine or tryptophan, so it likely reflects a read error. This chain joins TRBV9 and TRBJ2-1; no clear D. CDR1 and CDR2 from the germline V gene are SGDLS and YYNGEE. The V end lost 4 bases, the J end lost 6 bases, and 5 bases lay between the germline ends. This CDR3 region has 11 residues. The chain's CDR3 is CASSTSNEQFI. In DNA form, the CDR3 reads TGTGCCAGCAGCACTTCCAATGAGCAGTTCATC.

This rearrangement joins TRBV6-1 to TRBJ2-7, with a weak D call TRBD1 (6 bases). Germline V gene sequence: CDR1 MNHNS, CDR2 SASEGT. CDR3 length: 13 amino acids. V was shortened by 2 bases and J by 3 bases, with 8 bases between the two germline ends. CDR3 nucleotides: TGTGCCAGCAGTGAAAGGGGGAGCTACGAGCAGTACTTC. Its protein is CASSERGSYEQYF.

The chain has TRBV11-2 and TRBJ2-1, with D unresolved. Trimming removed 1 base from V and 9 bases from J, with 13 bases in between. Germline CDR1 and CDR2: SGHAT and FQNNGV. The CDR3 has 14 residues. CDR3: CASSLGGAGIEQFF. In nucleotides, the CDR3 is TGTGCCAGCAGCTTAGGTGGAGCAGGCATTGAGCAGTTCTTC.

The chain carries TRBV7-3 and TRBJ2-5; 7 bases fit TRBD1. Looked up from germline, CDR1 is SGHTA and CDR2 is FQGTGA. Germline trimming cut 8 bases from V and 6 bases from J; bases unmatched to any gene: 12. The CDR3 has 14 residues. The CDR3 coding sequence is TGTGCCAGCCTCGGAAGGGGGCGCATACAGACCCAGTACTTC. Translating it yields CASLGRGRIQTQYF. The variable domain in full, with the rest retrieved from reference TRBV7-3 and TRBJ2-5, is GAGVSQTPSNKVTEKGKYVELRCDPISGHTALYWYRQSLGQGPEFLIYFQGTGAADDSGLPNDRFFAVRPEGSVSTLKIQRTERGDSAVYLCASLGRGRIQTQYFGPGTRLLVL.

The chain recombines TRBV7-3 with TRBJ2-3, with 11 bases lining up with TRBD2. Germline V gene sequence: CDR1 SGHTA, CDR2 FQGTGA. Unmatched junction bases numbered 14, after V lost 1 base and J lost 2 bases. The CDR3 spans 20 residues. For the CDR3, the DNA is TGTGCCAGCAGCTTAATAGGGGGAATGACTAGCGGGACACCCACAGATACGCAGTATTTT. Translating gives CASSLIGGMTSGTPTDTQYF.

This clonotype was detected a few times. This chain uses TRBV5-1 with TRBJ2-7; D gene ambiguous. V gave up 0 bases and J gave up 6 bases, with 10 bases separating them. The CDR3 runs to 13 residues. CDR1 is SGHRS and CDR2 is YFSETQ in the germline V gene. CDR3 DNA: TGCGCCAGCAGCTTGGACTACGGTTTCGAGCAGTACTTC. Amino acids: CASSLDYGFEQYF.

The rearrangement links TRBV5-1 to TRBJ2-5, with D possibly being TRBD1 (5 bases). This CDR3 contains 15 residues. V was shortened by 3 bases and J by 2 bases, with 14 bases between the two germline ends. Germline CDR1 and CDR2: SGHRS and YFSETQ. The CDR3 DNA reads TGCGCCAGCAGCTCTCCGACAGCTCTTCAAGAGACCCAGTACTTC. This encodes CASSSPTALQETQYF.